Sequencing of this TCR beta chain was carried out in a study of glioma-infiltrating T cells after dendritic cell vaccination. Time point noted: after dendritic cell vaccination, including at tumor progression/relapse. TCRdb's table, derived via immunoSEQ multiplex PCR, lists solely in-frame clones and lacks some. The repertoire holds about 91,000 clones, with 75% to 85% as singletons. The sequencing used blood, collected after dendritic cell vaccination. The sequence came from a human donor with glioblastoma.

The DNA of the CDR3 is TGTGCCAGCAGCTTGGCAGGGGGAGATGGGTACTTC. This codes for CASSLAGGDGYF. The chain is built from TRBV5-6 and TRBJ2-7; TRBD1 matches 7 bases. CDR3 length equals 12 residues. V lost 0 bases and J lost 12; bases outside the gene matches: 6. Germline CDR1 SGHDT, CDR2 YYEEEE. Looking up the rest from reference TRBV5-6 and TRBJ2-7 gives the full variable domain: DAGVTQSPTHLIKTRGQQVTLRCSPKSGHDTVSWYQQALGQGPQFIFQYYEEEERQRGNFPDRFSGHQFPNYSSELNVNALLLGDSALYLCASSLAGGDGYFGPGTRLTVT.